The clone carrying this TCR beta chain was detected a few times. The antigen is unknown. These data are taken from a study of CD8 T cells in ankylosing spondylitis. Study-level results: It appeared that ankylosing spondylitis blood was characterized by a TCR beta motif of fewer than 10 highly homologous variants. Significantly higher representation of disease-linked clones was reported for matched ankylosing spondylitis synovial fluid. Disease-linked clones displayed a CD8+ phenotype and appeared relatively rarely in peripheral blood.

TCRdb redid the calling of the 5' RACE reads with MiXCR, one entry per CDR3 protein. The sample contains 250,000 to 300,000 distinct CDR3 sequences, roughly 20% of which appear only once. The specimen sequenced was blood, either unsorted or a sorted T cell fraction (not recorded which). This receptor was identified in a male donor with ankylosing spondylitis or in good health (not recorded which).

CDR3 residues: CASSSWGQQKETQYF. As DNA, the CDR3 is TGTGCCAGCAGCTCATGGGGACAGCAGAAAGAGACCCAGTACTTC. J is TRBJ2-5 and V is TRBV7-9; 7 positions agree with TRBD1. CDR1 and CDR2 (germline): SEHNR, FQNEAQ (reference sequence). This CDR3 comprises 15 residues. With V trimmed by 4 bases and J by 3 bases, 8 bases remained unmatched.